One and the same sample provided the 19 T cell receptor beta chains below, sequenced in a study of T cell responses to AZD1222 COVID-19 vaccine. TCRdb keeps only in-frame clones here, not all; method: immunoSEQ multiplex PCR. The table shows roughly 91,000 clones, with 70% to 90% occurring only once. Material: peripheral blood, obtained on day 0 of AZD1222 vaccination. Source of these receptors: an adult in good health.

In its sample, this clone was seen once. V gene TRBV6-6 combines with J gene TRBJ1-2; 7 bases align to TRBD1. V lost 2 bases to trimming and J lost 8 bases; unmatched junction nucleotides: 11. Germline V gene lookup returns CDR1 MNHNY and CDR2 SVGAGI (reference sequence). This CDR3 has 15 amino acids. The CDR3 coding sequence is TGTGCCAGCAGTTACCCTCAGGGGGACAACAGGGGCTACACCTTC. Encoded protein: CASSYPQGDNRGYTF.

The chain carries TRBV4-3 and TRBJ2-7; D is ambiguous. Trimming took off 0 bases at V and 3 bases at J, with 15 bases between the two ends. The V gene's germline CDR1 is LGHNA and CDR2 YSLEER. The CDR3 extends over 16 amino acids. The CDR3 spells CASSQDSLHLDYEQYV. For the CDR3, the DNA is TGCGCCAGCAGCCAAGACAGCCTCCACCTCGACTACGAGCAGTACGTC.

The chain combines TRBV13 with TRBJ2-2, with 7 bases matching TRBD1. The V gene end was trimmed by 6 bases and the J gene end by 5 bases; junction bases not matched to a gene: 12. This CDR3 spans 16 amino acids. Germline V gene sequence: CDR1 PRHDT, CDR2 FYEKMQ (reference sequence). CDR3 loop: CASRRGGAKKTGELFF. Here the CDR3 DNA reads TGTGCCAGCAGGCGAGGGGGCGCGAAAAAGACCGGGGAGCTGTTTTTT. The full variable domain, rest sourced from reference TRBV13 and TRBJ2-2, is AAGVIQSPRHLIKEKRETATLKCYPIPRHDTVYWYQQGPGQDPQFLISFYEKMQSDKGSIPDRFSAQQFSDYHSELNMSSLELGDSALYFCASRRGGAKKTGELFFGEGSRLTVL.

This clone was counted only a few times. The J gene is TRBJ2-1, the V gene TRBV30; 8 bases are a match to TRBD2. The germline gives CDR1 GTSNPN, CDR2 SVGIG (reference sequence). J lost 2 bases, V lost 2 bases, and 5 bases had no gene match. The CDR3 runs 15 residues. CDR3 in DNA: TGTGCCTGGAGTAGCGGGAGTCGGGCCTACAATGAGCAGTTCTTC. Encoded protein: CAWSSGSRAYNEQFF.

The chain has TRBV5-4 and TRBJ1-2; the match to TRBD1 covers 7 bases. Germline CDR1 and CDR2: SGHNT and YYREEE (reference sequence). Unmatched junction bases numbered 5, after V lost 4 bases and J lost 5 bases. The CDR3 length is 13 residues. CDR3 sequence reads: CASSHWTGYGYTF. For the CDR3, the DNA is TGTGCCAGCAGCCACTGGACAGGTTATGGCTACACCTTC. Full variable domain (missing parts from reference TRBV5-4 and TRBJ1-2): ETGVTQSPTHLIKTRGQQVTLRCSSQSGHNTVSWYQQALGQGPQFIFQYYREEENGRGNFPPRFSGLQFPNYSSELNVNALELDDSALYLCASSHWTGYGYTFGSGTRLTVV.

V usage is TRBV2 and J usage is TRBJ1-5; D uncertain. CDR3 length: 13 amino acids. In germline, CDR1 is SNHLY, CDR2 FYNNEI. V lost 5 bases and J 4 bases, leaving 9 bases between the germline ends. The CDR3: CASSQWINQPQHF. CDR3 sequence (DNA): TGTGCCAGCAGTCAGTGGATTAATCAGCCCCAGCATTTT.

The chain has TRBV5-1 and TRBJ1-2; no reliable D call. This CDR3 contains 14 residues. Germline CDR1 SGHRS, CDR2 YFSETQ. V dropped 1 base and J dropped 3 bases, with 10 bases sitting between them. This CDR3 is CASSLYGPDYGYTF. The CDR3 bases are TGCGCCAGCAGCTTGTACGGCCCGGACTATGGCTACACCTTC. Looking up the rest from reference TRBV5-1 and TRBJ1-2 gives the full variable domain: KAGVTQTPRYLIKTRGQQVTLSCSPISGHRSVSWYQQTPGQGLQFLFEYFSETQRNKGNFPGRFSGRQFSNSRSEMNVSTLELGDSALYLCASSLYGPDYGYTFGSGTRLTVV.

The chain employs TRBV7-2 and TRBJ1-6; D is ambiguous. The CDR3 is made up of 15 amino acids. Germline CDR1 is SGHTA and CDR2 is FQGNSA. V shed 2 bases and J shed 0 bases, with 5 bases lying between them. The CDR3 DNA reads TGTGCCAGCAGCTTACAAAGCTCCTATAATTCACCCCTCCACTTT. It yields the protein CASSLQSSYNSPLHF. Full variable domain (missing parts from reference TRBV7-2 and TRBJ1-6): GAGVSQSPSNKVTEKGKDVELRCDPISGHTALYWYRQSLGQGLEFLIYFQGNSAPDKSGLPSDRFSAERTGGSVSTLTIQRTQQEDSAVYLCASSLQSSYNSPLHFGNGTRLTVT.

The chain has TRBV3-1 (or the pseudogene TRBV3-2) and TRBJ1-2; a possible D gene is TRBD1 (5 bases). Per the germline V gene, CDR1 is LGHDT and CDR2 is YNNKEL (reference sequence). This CDR3 spans 17 amino acids. Trimming cost V 4 bases and J 1 base, with 19 bases left between them. In DNA form, the CDR3 reads TGTGCCAGCAGCCCTCGGATCCGGGAAAGGGGTAACTATGGCTACACCTTC. This encodes CASSPRIRERGNYGYTF.

The genes are TRBV4-3 and TRBJ1-1, with a weak D call TRBD1 (5 bases). CDR3 size: 15 residues. V was pared by 1 base and J by 3 bases, with 12 bases between. Germline values: CDR1 LGHNA, CDR2 YSLEER. CDR3 sequence: CASSQGGGQDTEAFF. The CDR3 coding sequence is TGCGCCAGCAGCCAAGGCGGGGGTCAGGACACTGAAGCTTTCTTT.

The V gene is TRBV7-2, the J gene TRBJ2-1, with 9 bases fitting TRBD2. CDR1 and CDR2 from the germline V gene are SGHTA and FQGNSA. The V gene end was trimmed by 7 bases and the J gene end by 8 bases; junction bases not matched to a gene: 15. The CDR3 has 16 amino acids. The chain's CDR3 is CASTARGSGSAYEQFF. The CDR3 nucleotides read TGTGCCAGCACCGCCCGCGGTAGCGGGAGTGCCTATGAGCAGTTCTTC.

The J gene is TRBJ1-3, the V gene TRBV7-2, with no clear D. From germline, CDR1 is SGHTA and CDR2 FQGNSA. Trimming removed 4 bases at V and 5 bases at J, with 6 bases between. The CDR3 has 12 amino acids. Here the CDR3 DNA reads TGTGCCAGCAGCTCCGAGAGAAACACCATATATTTT. Its translation is CASSSERNTIYF.

The chain combines TRBV10-1 with TRBJ1-3; possible D gene TRBD1, 5 bases. The germline V gene encodes CDR1 WNHNN and CDR2 SYGVQD (reference sequence). V was trimmed by 3 bases and J by 8 bases, leaving 14 bases between them. This CDR3 has 14 amino acids. CDR3 nucleotides: TGCGCCAGCAGTGATACAGGAACGAGGCACACCATATATTTT. Its protein is CASSDTGTRHTIYF.

V and J are TRBV11-1 and TRBJ2-2; D is possibly TRBD1 or TRBD2 (5 bases each). Germline V CDR1 and CDR2: SGHAT, FQDESV (reference sequence). There are 13 residues in the CDR3. The V gene lost 10 bases and the J gene lost 9 bases, with 18 bases spanning the gap. The CDR3: CATLAYGGRELFF. The CDR3 DNA reads TGTGCCACCCTAGCTTATGGGGGTCGGGAGCTGTTTTTT.

Here the CDR3 DNA reads TGTGCCAGCAGACCACAGATGAACACTGAAGCTTTCTTT. It codes for CASRPQMNTEAFF. The chain combines TRBV7-2 with TRBJ1-1; no firm D call. The V end was cut by 6 bases, the J end by 0 bases, with 8 bases between. This CDR3 is built from 13 residues. Per the germline V gene, CDR1 is SGHTA and CDR2 is FQGNSA. Full variable domain (rest looked up from reference TRBV7-2 and TRBJ1-1): GAGVSQSPSNKVTEKGKDVELRCDPISGHTALYWYRQSLGQGLEFLIYFQGNSAPDKSGLPSDRFSAERTGGSVSTLTIQRTQQEDSAVYLCASRPQMNTEAFFGQGTRLTVV.

The V gene is TRBV7-2, the J gene TRBJ2-1; TRBD1 matches at 7 bases. J was trimmed by 7 bases and V by 2 bases; bases with no gene match: 14. CDR3 length: 17 residues. Germline V gene sequence: CDR1 SGHTA, CDR2 FQGNSA. CDR3 nucleotides: TGTGCCAGCAGCTTATCTGGTGCGGGCAGGGGGAATAATGAGCAGTTCTTC. Amino acid sequence: CASSLSGAGRGNNEQFF.

This chain connects TRBV19 to TRBJ2-7, with D possibly matching TRBD1 (5 bases). The germline V gene encodes CDR1 LNHDA and CDR2 SQIVND (reference sequence). This CDR3 is built from 15 residues. Trimming took off 4 bases at V and 5 bases at J, with 18 bases between the two ends. This CDR3 reads CASSSGRDRPDEQYF. As DNA, the CDR3 is TGTGCCAGTAGTAGTGGCAGGGATCGGCCGGACGAGCAGTACTTC.

The J gene is TRBJ1-2, the V gene TRBV6-6; TRBD1 is a possible D gene (6 bases). The CDR3 loop spans 15 amino acids. The germline V gene has CDR1 MNHNY and CDR2 SVGAGI (reference sequence). V was trimmed by 10 bases and J by 4 bases, leaving 22 bases between them. This CDR3 reads CATNTAGAWGYGYTF. DNA of the CDR3: TGTGCCACCAACACGGCGGGGGCATGGGGCTATGGCTACACCTTC.

This rearrangement joins TRBV5-4 to TRBJ2-5; 9 positions match TRBD1. Per the germline V gene, CDR1 is SGHNT and CDR2 is YYREEE (reference sequence). The CDR3 contains 14 residues. Trimming at V came to 4 bases and at J to 3 bases, leaving 4 bases not matched to a gene. The CDR3, as DNA: TGTGCCAGCAGCCGGACAGGGGTTGAAGAGACCCAGTACTTC. This gives the protein CASSRTGVEETQYF.